This T cell receptor (beta chain) emerged from a study of human T cells and chemical hapten exposure. Overall study context: Upper-back patch tests with 0.01% DPC were read at 6 days.

TCRdb reanalysed the RACE reads using MiXCR and keeps one entry per CDR3 protein. The table lists around 150,000 distinct CDR3 sequences, around 15% of them singletons. Findings and limits, study-wide: Counts of expanded TCRs (at PT1) showed a positive correlation with patch test score.

V was cut by 0 bases and J by 1 base, with 13 bases left in between. Germline CDR1 and CDR2: LGHDT and YNNKEL (reference sequence). The CDR3 extends over 17 amino acids. Stated time point: patch test 1, 2 weeks after DPC sensitization. The treatment denotes: therapeutic diphenylcyclopropenone sensitization with weekly scalp DPC. This clonotype was found a few times. Its cognate antigen is unknown. The chain carries TRBV3-1 and TRBJ2-1; weak D call: TRBD2 (6 bases). This clonotype was obtained from a woman in her twenties or thirties with alopecia areata. Some clones in this sample may be carry-over from other donors' samples. Source: whole blood, taken in connection with sensitization to the hapten diphenylcyclopropenone (DPC). CDR3 in DNA: TGTGCCAGCAGCCAAGAAAGGGCTAGCGAGTCCTACAATGAGCAGTTCTTC. Its protein product is CASSQERASESYNEQFF.